Here is one T cell receptor beta chain with its context. Its antigen is unknown. The data belong to a study of CD8 T cells in ankylosing spondylitis. General study findings and limits: Within ankylosing spondylitis blood, a TCR beta motif made up of fewer than ten highly homologous variants appeared to be characteristic. The authors reported significant enrichment of disease-linked clones in matched ankylosing spondylitis synovial fluid. Relatively scarce in peripheral blood, disease-linked clones were CD8+.

This CDR3 has 15 residues. Germline CDR1 reads SEHNR; CDR2 reads FQNEAQ (reference sequence). Trimming cost V 5 bases and J 2 bases; bases outside gene matches: 9. It was by quantitative 5'-RACE with molecular barcodes that TCR beta libraries were made. TCRdb used MiXCR to reprocess the 5' RACE reads, holding one entry per CDR3 protein. The sample consists of over 700,000 distinct CDR3 sequences, around 20% of them appearing once. The sample was blood, either unsorted or a sorted T cell fraction (not recorded which). V usage is TRBV7-9 and J usage is TRBJ2-7; TRBD2 agrees at 7 bases. The clonotype was recovered from a male donor with ankylosing spondylitis. As DNA, the CDR3 is TGTGCCAGCAGCCCCTCAGCGGGGACTACCTACGAGCAGTACTTC. Protein sequence: CASSPSAGTTYEQYF.